This TCR beta chain was recorded in a study of graft-versus-host responses after intestinal transplantation. Study background: The transplants performed in recipients were multivisceral, liver-intestinal, or isolated intestinal. All recipients got anti-thymocyte globulin induction, then tacrolimus and steroids for three to four years.

Study results and limitations: Circulating GvH clones peaking coincided with falling HvG clones soon after transplant. Investigators detected GvH clones in recipient marrow, with some emerging earlier in ileum or blood.

Only in-frame clones appear in the TCRdb table, and some are missing; sequencing was by immunoSEQ multiplex PCR. Among roughly 6,900 clones, 68% were seen once, and the ten largest hold approximately 5.1%. Intraepithelial plus lamina propria lymphocytes were released by processing graft tissue. Losses at the gene ends were 5 bases for V and 6 bases for J; bases not matched to a gene: 3. The CDR3 runs 12 residues. The V gene's germline CDR1 is MNHNS and CDR2 SASEGT. This clone has more than one count but fewer than ten. The antigen is undetermined. This clonotype originated in a human patient who received an intestinal transplant, so some T cells may come from the graft donor. Here the sequenced sample was ileum tissue, taken less than 60 days after transplant. The chain recombines TRBV6-1 with TRBJ1-1; 7 nucleotides agree with TRBD1. CDR3 residues: CASSSQGAEAFF. Written as DNA, the CDR3 is TGTGCCAGCAGTTCCCAGGGGGCTGAAGCTTTCTTT.